This passage covers 2 T cell receptor beta chains from one sample sequenced in a study of cytomegalovirus exposure and HLA in healthy donors. Amplification used 60 Vbeta primers and 13 Jbeta primers. Libraries were prepared by immunoSEQ multiplex PCR; TCRdb keeps only in-frame clonotypes and omits some of them. The table has more than 150,000 clones, about 78% seen once. Specimen: PBMCs. The receptor source for this set is a male donor in good health and CMV-seronegative.

The chain recombines TRBV27 with TRBJ1-1; 7 nucleotides match TRBD1. Germline CDR1 is MNHEY and CDR2 is SMNVEV (reference sequence). This CDR3 has 12 amino acids. J was trimmed by 2 bases and V by 8 bases; bases with no gene match: 2. The DNA for the CDR3 is TGTGCCAGCGGGACAGTCAACACTGAAGCTTTCTTT. Its translation is CASGTVNTEAFF.

The genes are TRBV27 and TRBJ2-2, with D tentatively TRBD1 (6 bases). Germline-derived CDR1 and CDR2 are MNHEY and SMNVEV (reference sequence). Trimming removed 4 bases at V and 0 bases at J, with 21 bases between. The CDR3 runs 19 residues. The CDR3 reads CASSSSPSHRVANTGELFF. The DNA for the CDR3 is TGTGCCAGCAGTTCCTCCCCTTCTCACAGGGTCGCGAACACCGGGGAGCTGTTTTTT.